This T cell receptor beta chain was identified during a study of cytomegalovirus exposure and HLA in healthy donors. Findings and limits, study-wide: TRBV6-2, TRBV6-3 and some other V segments were unresolvable in 87-base-pair reads. Researchers reported that a few CMV-associated chains were confirmed in vitro as CMV antigen-specific.

Concerning this clone: Its antigen is unidentified.

Use of 60 Vbeta and 13 Jbeta primers characterized the PCR. Here immunoSEQ multiplex PCR was the method, and the copy in TCRdb shows in-frame clones only, minus some. The sample lists more than 150,000 clones, around 80% seen once, with 1% to 1.5% in the top ten. Germline loops: CDR1 SGHNT, CDR2 YYREEE (reference sequence). The CDR3 has 14 amino acids. V dropped 2 bases and J dropped 7 bases, with 10 bases sitting between them. V is TRBV5-4 and J is TRBJ1-6; D uncertain. This TCR came from a girl aged 2-10 years in good health and CMV-seropositive. Sequencing was performed on PBMCs. CDR3 nucleotides: TGTGCCAGCAGCTTTGTGGGCGAAAATTCACCCCTCCACTTT. Its protein is CASSFVGENSPLHF.